These T cell receptor beta chains were read from a single sample in a study of high-grade serous ovarian cancer treatment subgroups. Profiled with immunoSEQ multiplex PCR; TCRdb holds only in-frame clones, not every one. The sample lists 3,000 to 4,500 clones; 70% to 80% were seen once. The specimen was tumor tissue. The receptors shown here come from a human donor with high-grade serous ovarian cancer. The CDR3 runs from the conserved cysteine through the conserved F or W. D genes are given only for firm matches. Only some rows state a clone size, as once, few, many or a class for expanded clones.

D gene,V gene,J gene,clone size,CDR3 DNA,CDR3 protein
TRBD2,TRBV9,TRBJ2-1,-,TGTGCCAGCAGCCCAGCGACTAGCGGGCTGTACAATGAGCAGTTCTTC,CASSPATSGLYNEQFF
-,TRBV2,TRBJ2-6,-,TGTGCCAGCAGTAGCAGATCTGGGGCCAACGTCCTGACTTTC,CASSSRSGANVLTF
TRBD2,TRBV11-2,TRBJ2-1,-,TGTGCCAGCAGCCCTGAGTGGCTAGCGGAATACAATGAGCAGTTCTTC,CASSPEWLAEYNEQFF
-,TRBV2,TRBJ1-2,few,TGTGCCAGCAGTGAAGCAGTGTCAGATGGCTACACCTTC,CASSEAVSDGYTF
-,TRBV9,TRBJ2-7,once,TGTGCCAGCAGCGTCCGGGAGGGGGCTTACGAGCAGTACTTC,CASSVREGAYEQYF
-,TRBV6-6,TRBJ2-6,-,TGTGCCAGCAGTTACGGTGGGGGGCATGGGGCCAACGTCCTGACTTTC,CASSYGGGHGANVLTF
-,TRBV11-1,TRBJ1-2,-,TGTGCCAGCAGACCCGCCCAGGGGAGCTATGGCTACACCTTC,CASRPAQGSYGYTF
TRBD2,TRBV4-1,TRBJ2-1,-,TGCGCCAGCAGCCAAGTCCTAGCGGATAATGAGCAGTTCTTC,CASSQVLADNEQFF
-,TRBV7-9,TRBJ2-3,-,TGTGCCAGCAGCTTAGTATCAGATACGCAGTATTTT,CASSLVSDTQYF
TRBD1,TRBV10-1,TRBJ2-2,few,TGCGCCAGCAGTGAGGCGGGACAGGGGACCGGGGAGCTGTTTTTT,CASSEAGQGTGELFF
-,TRBV5-1,TRBJ1-1,large,TGCGCCAGCAGCTTGGATTGGGTGAACACTGAAGCTTTCTTT,CASSLDWVNTEAFF
-,TRBV5-4,TRBJ1-6,-,TGTGCCAGCAGCTCAGGGGTGGCTGATTCACCCCTCCACTTT,CASSSGVADSPLHF
TRBD1,TRBV6-5,TRBJ1-1,-,TGTGCCAGCAGTAACCACAGGGGGCGGAACACTGAAGCTTTCTTT,CASSNHRGRNTEAFF
TRBD1,TRBV7-2,TRBJ1-5,once,TGTGCCAGCAGCTTTGACAGGGGCCCCAATCAGCCCCAGCATTTT,CASSFDRGPNQPQHF
TRBD1,TRBV4-1,TRBJ2-1,few,TGCGCCAGCAGCCAAGAGGGGACAGGGGTTTACAATGAGCAGTTCTTC,CASSQEGTGVYNEQFF
-,TRBV7-2,TRBJ2-7,-,TGTGCCAGCAGCTTTTACAGGGATCACCACGAGCAGTACTTC,CASSFYRDHHEQYF
-,TRBV9,TRBJ1-2,once,TGTGCCAGCAGCGGCCCAGGGGAGAACTATGGCTACACCTTC,CASSGPGENYGYTF
-,TRBV28,TRBJ2-1,-,TGTGCCAGCAGTCCCGATTGGCCCTACAATGAGCAGTTCTTC,CASSPDWPYNEQFF
-,TRBV7-2,TRBJ2-2,-,TGTGCCAGCAGCCCGGTTCGAGGTTACACCGGGGAGCTGTTTTTT,CASSPVRGYTGELFF
-,TRBV10-1,TRBJ2-7,few,TGCGCCAGCAGTGATCAGGGGCCCGAGCAGTACTTC,CASSDQGPEQYF
-,TRBV11-2,TRBJ2-3,-,TGTGCCAGCAGCCCGAGGACTCCCGAGGGAAATACGCAGTATTTT,CASSPRTPEGNTQYF
-,TRBV5-4,TRBJ1-3,-,TGTGCCAGCAGCCAAGTATCCGGGGGTGGAAACACCATATATTTT,CASSQVSGGGNTIYF
-,TRBV21-1,TRBJ1-2,few,TGTGCCAGCTCCCAGGGTGCGGATGGCTACACCTTC,CASSQGADGYTF
TRBD1,TRBV7-9,TRBJ1-2,-,TGTGCCAGCAGCCCAGGACAGGGTACCAATGGCTACACCTTC,CASSPGQGTNGYTF
TRBD1,TRBV4-1,TRBJ2-1,-,TGCGCCAGCAGCCAGACAGGGAGTGAGCAGTTCTTC,CASSQTGSEQFF
-,TRBV5-6,TRBJ2-3,-,TGTGCCAGCAGCTTGCAAAGACTTACCGATACGCAGTATTTT,CASSLQRLTDTQYF
TRBD1,TRBV19,TRBJ1-5,few,TGTGCCAGTAGTTGGACAGGGATTAGCAATCAGCCCCAGCATTTT,CASSWTGISNQPQHF
TRBD1,TRBV7-3,TRBJ1-5,few,TGTGCCAGCAGCTTAACGGGGCCCGAGACAGGGGTTAATCAGCCCCAGCATTTT,CASSLTGPETGVNQPQHF
-,TRBV2,TRBJ1-3,-,TGTGCCAGCAGTGAAAGAAGGGCGGCTGCGGGAAACACCATATATTTT,CASSERRAAAGNTIYF
TRBD1,TRBV19,TRBJ1-2,few,TGTGCCAGTAGTTCTGCGACAGGGGATTTTTATGGCTACACCTTC,CASSSATGDFYGYTF
-,TRBV5-4,TRBJ1-1,-,TGCGCCAGCAGCCAAACCGGGACAGAAGCTTTCTTT,CASSQTGTEAFF
-,TRBV28,TRBJ1-4,-,TGTGCCAGCAGTCAAAGAGTGGCTAATGAAAAACTGTTTTTT,CASSQRVANEKLFF
-,TRBV7-9,TRBJ1-4,-,TGTGCCAGCACACAGGTTGTCGGTGAAAAACTGTTTTTT,CASTQVVGEKLFF
-,TRBV29-1,TRBJ2-1,-,TGCAGCGTTGAAAAGGGGCCGAGGTTTTACAATGAGCAGTTCTTC,CSVEKGPRFYNEQFF